The 23 T cell receptor beta chains below come from one sample, sequenced in a study of T cells after yellow fever vaccination. TCRdb independently ran MiXCR on the 5' RACE reads; one entry per CDR3 protein. The table has 250,000 or so distinct CDR3 sequences, roughly 3.5% seen once. Sequenced here: PBMCs, sampled 15 days after the yellow fever booster vaccination. The source of these receptors is a man aged 18 to 30 who received the YFV17D yellow fever vaccine.

This clonotype was observed many times. The rearrangement links TRBV15 to TRBJ2-1; D is perhaps TRBD2 (6 bases). Germline CDR1 is LNHNV and CDR2 is YYDKDF (reference sequence). This CDR3 has 17 amino acids. Trimming took 1 base from V and 5 from J, leaving 18 bases between them. The CDR3 coding sequence is TGTGCCACCAGCAGAGGGTATTTGTTGGGGGGAAACAATGAGCAGTTCTTC. Encoded protein: CATSRGYLLGGNNEQFF.

This clonotype was seen many times. The V gene is TRBV12-5, the J gene TRBJ2-5; D gene unclear. The CDR3 runs to 11 residues. V lost 3 bases and J lost 5, with 4 bases in between. The V gene's germline CDR1 is LGHNT and CDR2 FRNRAP. The CDR3 nucleotides read TGTGCTAGTGGTTTCAGGGAGACCCAGTACTTC. Protein sequence: CASGFRETQYF.

In its sample, this clonotype was seen many times. The chain combines TRBV27 with TRBJ1-1; TRBD1 is a possible D gene (6 bases). The germline V gene encodes CDR1 MNHEY and CDR2 SMNVEV (reference sequence). Trimming pared 2 bases from V and 5 bases from J, leaving 21 bases between. The CDR3 covers 17 residues. The CDR3 coding sequence is TGTGCCAGCAGTTTAGTCTACCACCAGGGGTTTGGAACTGAAGCTTTCTTT. Protein product: CASSLVYHQGFGTEAFF.

In this sample, this clonotype turned up many times. The chain joins TRBV9 to TRBJ2-3, with D perhaps TRBD1 or TRBD2 (6 bases each). The CDR3 runs to 20 residues. Trimming removed 0 bases from V and 0 bases from J, with 23 bases in between. In germline, CDR1 is SGDLS, CDR2 YYNGEE. Here the CDR3 DNA reads TGTGCCAGCAGCGTAGGACAGGTTAGGCTTAGCGGAGCGAGCACAGATACGCAGTATTTT. Its translation: CASSVGQVRLSGASTDTQYF.

This clonotype came up many times. V is TRBV5-1 and J is TRBJ2-4; 7 nucleotides agree with TRBD1. CDR1 is SGHRS, CDR2 YFSETQ, per germline. Trimming took 1 base from V and 8 from J; bases not matched to a gene: 9. CDR3 length: 15 residues. The CDR3 DNA sequence: TGCGCCAGCAGCTTGACAGGGGTAAAGGCGGACATTCAGTACTTC. Translated: CASSLTGVKADIQYF.

This clonotype was counted many times. The chain employs TRBV27 and TRBJ2-5; D may be TRBD2 (5 bases). V was clipped by 4 bases and J by 4 bases, with 10 bases between them. CDR3 length equals 13 residues. Germline V gene lookup returns CDR1 MNHEY and CDR2 SMNVEV (reference sequence). Here the CDR3 DNA reads TGTGCCAGCAGTTACGGGAAGGGAGAGACCCAGTACTTC. It codes for CASSYGKGETQYF.

This clonotype has at least ten counts. The rearrangement uses TRBV21-1 and TRBJ1-5; the DNA was not compared with TRBD1, the D call given in the table. TRBV21-1 is an annotated pseudogene. The CDR3 has 15 amino acids. The CDR3 sequence: CASSKGGGISQPQHF. The CDR3 nucleotides are TGTGCCAGCAGCAAAGGGGGCGGAATAAGTCAGCCCCAGCATTTT.

Many counts were recorded for this clonotype. This chain joins TRBV20-1 and TRBJ1-2; TRBD1 might be the D (6 bases). This CDR3 region has 15 residues. Between the trimmed V and J ends, which lost 0 bases and 4 bases, there was a span of 15 bases. The germline gives CDR1 DFQATT, CDR2 SNEGSKA (reference sequence). The CDR3 DNA reads TGCAGTGCTAGAGACGGGGAGAGGGGGATCTATGGCTACACCTTC. This gives the protein CSARDGERGIYGYTF.

This clonotype was seen many times. The J gene is TRBJ2-5, the V gene TRBV7-9; 7 bases agree with TRBD1. The CDR3 consists of 15 residues. Germline CDR1 SEHNR, CDR2 FQNEAQ (reference sequence). J gave up 3 bases and V 2 bases, and 6 bases lay outside the gene matches. The CDR3 spells CASSLLGTAEETQYF. For the CDR3, the DNA is TGTGCCAGCAGCTTACTCGGGACAGCTGAAGAGACCCAGTACTTC.

Many counts were recorded for this clonotype. The V and J genes are TRBV4-3 and TRBJ2-1; 7 bases align to TRBD1. The CDR3 has 17 amino acids. Germline CDR1 LGHNA, CDR2 YSLEER. Trimming removed 1 base from V and 1 base from J; junction bases left unmatched: 7. The CDR3 spells CASSQVFGRGSYNEQFF. In nucleotides, the CDR3 is TGCGCCAGCAGCCAAGTTTTCGGCAGGGGGTCCTACAATGAGCAGTTCTTC.

Many counts were recorded for this clonotype. V gene TRBV7-8 combines with J gene TRBJ2-5, with 10 positions matching TRBD1. The CDR3 runs to 15 residues. V was pared by 5 bases and J by 5 bases, with 8 bases of the junction left unmatched. Germline V gene lookup returns CDR1 SGHVS and CDR2 FQNEAQ. The CDR3 sequence: CASSPRQGARETQYF. The CDR3 nucleotides read TGTGCCAGCAGCCCAAGACAGGGGGCTAGGGAGACCCAGTACTTC. Complete variable domain (other parts from reference TRBV7-8 and TRBJ2-5): GAGVSQSPRYKVAKRGQDVALRCDPISGHVSLFWYQQALGQGPEFLTYFQNEAQLDKSGLPSDRFFAERPEGSVSTLKIQRTQQEDSAVYLCASSPRQGARETQYFGPGTRLLVL.

This clonotype was seen repeatedly, ten times or more. The rearrangement uses TRBV6-2 or TRBV6-3 and TRBJ2-7, with D perhaps matching TRBD1 (5 bases). This CDR3 region has 12 residues. In germline, CDR1 is MNHEY, CDR2 SVGEGT. The germline V and J ends were trimmed by 8 bases and 2 bases, with 10 bases remaining between them. The CDR3 nucleotides read TGTGCCAGCGCCAGACAGACCTACGAGCAGTACGTC. It specifies CASARQTYEQYV.

This clonotype was detected ten times or more. V usage is TRBV19 and J usage is TRBJ1-2; no definite D call. This CDR3 is 13 amino acids long. The germline V and J ends were trimmed by 4 bases and 8 bases, with 14 bases remaining between them. Germline V gene lookup returns CDR1 LNHDA and CDR2 SQIVND (reference sequence). Here the CDR3 DNA reads TGTGCCAGTAGTACGGGCCCTCCAGTGGGCTACACCTTC. Protein sequence: CASSTGPPVGYTF. The entire variable domain, with the rest obtained from reference TRBV19 and TRBJ1-2, is as follows: DGGITQSPKYLFRKEGQNVTLSCEQNLNHDAMYWYRQDPGQGLRLIYYSQIVNDFQKGDIAEGYSVSREKKESFPLTVTSAQKNPTAFYLCASSTGPPVGYTFGSGTRLTVV.

This chain links TRBV7-2 with TRBJ2-3; TRBD1 agrees at 9 bases. Germline CDR1 is SGHTA and CDR2 is FQGNSA. The V and J ends lost 5 bases and 5 bases, in that order; junction bases with no gene match: 8. CDR3 size: 15 residues. The CDR3 spells CASSPRTGARDTQYF. As DNA, the CDR3 is TGTGCCAGCAGCCCGAGGACAGGGGCTAGAGATACGCAGTATTTT.

V gene TRBV6-2 or TRBV6-3 combines with J gene TRBJ1-1, with D perhaps TRBD1 (6 bases). V was cut by 4 bases and J by 6 bases, with 18 bases left in between. This CDR3 has 15 residues. In germline, CDR1 is MNHEY, CDR2 SVGEGT. The CDR3 loop is CASSSSPQGSPEAFF. CDR3 nucleotide sequence: TGTGCCAGCAGTTCCTCCCCACAGGGTTCTCCTGAAGCTTTCTTT.

This clonotype has a count of ten or more. The chain uses TRBV12-3 or TRBV12-4 and TRBJ2-1, with D unclear. The CDR3 sequence is 13 residues long. The ends were cut back, 3 bases at V and 6 bases at J, with 9 bases in the middle. CDR3 protein: CASSFGPGNEQFF. The DNA for the CDR3 is TGTGCCAGCAGTTTCGGCCCCGGCAATGAGCAGTTCTTC.

This clonotype was observed many times. The chain uses TRBV18 and TRBJ2-5, with D uncertain. CDR3 length: 12 amino acids. In germline, CDR1 is KGHSH, CDR2 LQKENI. The V end was cut by 3 bases, the J end by 6 bases, with 8 bases between. The CDR3 DNA follows: TGTGCCAGCTCACCGAATTCTAAGACCCAGTACTTC. The encoded protein is CASSPNSKTQYF.

This clonotype was seen repeatedly, ten times or more. The rearrangement links TRBV5-1 to TRBJ1-1; no clear D gene. Germline V gene data show CDR1 as SGHRS and CDR2 as YFSETQ. With 0 bases removed from V and 2 bases from J, the gap between germline ends came to 8 bases. This CDR3 has 14 residues. The CDR3 nucleotides are TGCGCCAGCAGCTTGGCCGCCAGTAACACTGAAGCTTTCTTT. Translation: CASSLAASNTEAFF.

The V gene is TRBV2, the J gene TRBJ2-1, with D unresolved. CDR1 SNHLY and CDR2 FYNNEI come from the germline V gene. V was shortened by 3 bases and J by 0 bases, with 12 bases between the two germline ends. The length of the CDR3 is 16 residues. DNA of the CDR3: TGTGCCAGCAGTGACTCGGCAGGCCACTCCTACAATGAGCAGTTCTTC. Protein: CASSDSAGHSYNEQFF.

At least ten counts were recorded for this clonotype. This chain joins TRBV5-1 and TRBJ2-5; TRBD1 might be the D (6 bases). This CDR3 is built from 15 residues. The ends were cut back, 2 bases at V and 1 base at J, with 12 bases in the middle. CDR1 and CDR2 (germline): SGHRS, YFSETQ. CDR3 nucleotide sequence: TGCGCCAGCAGCTTAACCGGACAGTCCCAAGAGACCCAGTACTTC. Residues: CASSLTGQSQETQYF.

This clonotype has a count of ten or more. This chain links TRBV7-2 with TRBJ2-3, with TRBD2 matching 10 bases. Germline CDR1 SGHTA, CDR2 FQGNSA. This CDR3 comprises 14 residues. Trimming removed 8 bases from V and 3 bases from J; junction bases left unmatched: 5. CDR3 protein: CASRLAGATDTQYF. The CDR3 DNA reads as TGTGCCAGCCGGCTAGCGGGGGCAACAGATACGCAGTATTTT.

This clonotype was seen a handful of times. This sequence joins TRBV20-1 and TRBJ1-1; 10 nucleotides match TRBD1. CDR1 and CDR2 from the germline V gene are DFQATT and SNEGSKA (reference sequence). The J segment lost 1 base and the V segment lost 6 bases, leaving 8 bases of the junction unmatched. The CDR3 covers 15 residues. CDR3: CSALPGQGPNTEAFF. CDR3 bases: TGCAGTGCCCTGCCGGGACAGGGGCCGAACACTGAAGCTTTCTTT.

This clonotype was picked up many times. J is TRBJ1-4 and V is TRBV2; D remains unclear. Germline CDR1 SNHLY, CDR2 FYNNEI. The V and J ends lost 5 bases and 7 bases respectively, with 11 bases between them. The CDR3 totals 13 residues. The CDR3 bases are TGTGCCAGCAGTTATGTACTTGGTGAAAAACTGTTTTTT. Encoded protein: CASSYVLGEKLFF.